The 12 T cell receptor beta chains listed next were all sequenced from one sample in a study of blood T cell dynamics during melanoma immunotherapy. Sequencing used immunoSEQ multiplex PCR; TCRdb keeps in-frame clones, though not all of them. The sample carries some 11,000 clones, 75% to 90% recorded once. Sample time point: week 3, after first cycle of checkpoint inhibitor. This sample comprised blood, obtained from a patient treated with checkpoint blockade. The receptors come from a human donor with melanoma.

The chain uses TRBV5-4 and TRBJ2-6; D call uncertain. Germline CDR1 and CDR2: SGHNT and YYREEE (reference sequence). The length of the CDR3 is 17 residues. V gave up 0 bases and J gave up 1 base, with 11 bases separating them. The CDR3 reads CASSLDATKSGANVLTF. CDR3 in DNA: TGTGCCAGCAGCTTGGACGCAACAAAGTCTGGGGCCAACGTCCTGACTTTC.

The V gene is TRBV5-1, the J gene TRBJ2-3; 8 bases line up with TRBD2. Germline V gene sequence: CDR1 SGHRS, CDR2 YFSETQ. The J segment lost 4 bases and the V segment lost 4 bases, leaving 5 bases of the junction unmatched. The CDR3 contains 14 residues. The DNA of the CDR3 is TGCGCCAGCAGCCCGGGACTAGGCCCAGATACGCAGTATTTT. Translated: CASSPGLGPDTQYF.

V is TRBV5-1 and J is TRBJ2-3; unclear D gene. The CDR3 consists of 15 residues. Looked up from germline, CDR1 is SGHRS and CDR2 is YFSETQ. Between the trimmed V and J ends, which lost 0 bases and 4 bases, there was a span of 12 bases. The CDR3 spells CASSLAGRISDTQYF. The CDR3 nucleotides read TGCGCCAGCAGCTTGGCGGGTCGAATATCAGATACGCAGTATTTT.

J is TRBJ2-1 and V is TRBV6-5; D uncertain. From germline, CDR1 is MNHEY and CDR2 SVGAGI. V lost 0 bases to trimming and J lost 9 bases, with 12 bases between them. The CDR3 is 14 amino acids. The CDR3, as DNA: TGTGCCAGCAGTTACTCAAGGCAGGTGCCTGAGCAGTTCTTC. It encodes CASSYSRQVPEQFF.

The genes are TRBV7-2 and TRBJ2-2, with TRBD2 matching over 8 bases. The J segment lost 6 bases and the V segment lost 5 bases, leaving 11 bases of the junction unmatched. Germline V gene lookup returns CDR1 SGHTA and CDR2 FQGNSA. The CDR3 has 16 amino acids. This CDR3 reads CASSTSGGRVAGELFF. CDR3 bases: TGTGCCAGCAGCACGTCGGGGGGGCGGGTAGCCGGGGAGCTGTTTTTT.

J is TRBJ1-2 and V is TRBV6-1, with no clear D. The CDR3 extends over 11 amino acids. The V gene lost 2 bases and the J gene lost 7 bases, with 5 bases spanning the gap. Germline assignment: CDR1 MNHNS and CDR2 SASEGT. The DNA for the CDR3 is TGTGCCAGCAGTGAAAGGCTTGGCTACACCTTC. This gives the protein CASSERLGYTF.

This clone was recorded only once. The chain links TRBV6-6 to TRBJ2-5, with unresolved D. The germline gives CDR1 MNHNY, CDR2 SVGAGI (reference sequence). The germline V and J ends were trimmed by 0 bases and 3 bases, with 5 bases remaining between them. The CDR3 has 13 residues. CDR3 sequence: CASSYSVEETQYF. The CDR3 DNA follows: TGTGCCAGCAGTTACTCTGTAGAAGAGACCCAGTACTTC.

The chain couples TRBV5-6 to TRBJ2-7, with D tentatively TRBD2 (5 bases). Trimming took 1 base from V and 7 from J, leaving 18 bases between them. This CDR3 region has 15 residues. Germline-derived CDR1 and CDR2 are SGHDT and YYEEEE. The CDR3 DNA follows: TGTGCCAGCAGCTTGTATAAACTCAACCCGGGGGAGCAGTACTTC. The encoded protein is CASSLYKLNPGEQYF.

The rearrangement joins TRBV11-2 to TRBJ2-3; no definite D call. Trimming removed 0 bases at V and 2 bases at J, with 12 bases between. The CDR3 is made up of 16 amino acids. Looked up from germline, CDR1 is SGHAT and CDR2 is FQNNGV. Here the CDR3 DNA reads TGTGCCAGCAGCTTAGATTGGGTCGGTTTCACAGATACGCAGTATTTT. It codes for CASSLDWVGFTDTQYF.

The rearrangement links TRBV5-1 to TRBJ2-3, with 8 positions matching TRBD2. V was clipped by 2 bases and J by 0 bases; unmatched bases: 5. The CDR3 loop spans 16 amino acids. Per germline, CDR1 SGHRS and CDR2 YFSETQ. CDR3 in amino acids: CASSFSGDQSTDTQYF. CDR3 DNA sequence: TGCGCCAGCAGCTTTAGCGGGGACCAGAGCACAGATACGCAGTATTTT.

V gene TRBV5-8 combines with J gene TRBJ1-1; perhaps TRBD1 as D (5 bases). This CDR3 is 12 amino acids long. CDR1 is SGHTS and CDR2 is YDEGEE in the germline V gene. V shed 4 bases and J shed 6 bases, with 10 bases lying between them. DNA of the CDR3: TGTGCCAGCAGCCGGACAACCGCTGAAGCTTTCTTT. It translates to CASSRTTAEAFF.

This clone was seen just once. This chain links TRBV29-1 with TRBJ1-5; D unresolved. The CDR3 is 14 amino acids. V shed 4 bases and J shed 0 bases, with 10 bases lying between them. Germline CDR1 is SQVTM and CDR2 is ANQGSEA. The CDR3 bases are TGCAGCGTTGCGTACGGGAGTAGCAATCAGCCCCAGCATTTT. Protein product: CSVAYGSSNQPQHF.